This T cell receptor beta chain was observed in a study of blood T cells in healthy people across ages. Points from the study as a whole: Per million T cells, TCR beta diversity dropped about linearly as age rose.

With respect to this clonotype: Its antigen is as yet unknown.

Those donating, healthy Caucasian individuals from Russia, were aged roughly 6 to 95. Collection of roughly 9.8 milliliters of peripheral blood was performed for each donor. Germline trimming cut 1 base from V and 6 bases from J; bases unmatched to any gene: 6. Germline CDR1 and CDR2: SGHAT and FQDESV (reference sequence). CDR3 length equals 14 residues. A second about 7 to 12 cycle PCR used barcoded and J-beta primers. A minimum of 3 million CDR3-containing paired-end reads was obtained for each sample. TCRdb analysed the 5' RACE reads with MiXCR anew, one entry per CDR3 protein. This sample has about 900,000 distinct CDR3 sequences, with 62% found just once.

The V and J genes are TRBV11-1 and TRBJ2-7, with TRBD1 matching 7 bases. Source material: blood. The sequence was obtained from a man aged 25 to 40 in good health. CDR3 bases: TGTGCCAGCAGCTTAGAAGGGGGCCCCAGCGAGCAGTACTTC. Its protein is CASSLEGGPSEQYF.